The source of this T cell receptor beta chain is a study of blood T cell repertoires in COVID-19. Study-level background: Whether acute or convalescent, the COVID-19 samples came from the United States, Italy and Spain. Nucleic acid was either cDNA or gDNA, and it came from T cells, B-cell-depleted T cells, or PBMCs.

Profiled with immunoSEQ multiplex PCR; TCRdb holds only in-frame clones, not every one. Of roughly 300,000 clones in the sample, 65% to 90% are singletons; the top ten hold 7.2%. V lost 7 bases and J lost 0, with 17 bases in between. This CDR3 is 16 amino acids long. The V gene's germline CDR1 is SNHLY and CDR2 FYNNEI. The origin of this receptor is a human donor in a cohort sampled during active COVID-19. The V gene is TRBV2, the J gene TRBJ2-3, with a weak D call TRBD2 (6 bases). The sequencing sample was made of peripheral blood. CDR3 coding DNA: TGTGCCAGCAAACTGGTGGCGGGGCAAAGCACAGATACGCAGTATTTT. It yields the protein CASKLVAGQSTDTQYF.